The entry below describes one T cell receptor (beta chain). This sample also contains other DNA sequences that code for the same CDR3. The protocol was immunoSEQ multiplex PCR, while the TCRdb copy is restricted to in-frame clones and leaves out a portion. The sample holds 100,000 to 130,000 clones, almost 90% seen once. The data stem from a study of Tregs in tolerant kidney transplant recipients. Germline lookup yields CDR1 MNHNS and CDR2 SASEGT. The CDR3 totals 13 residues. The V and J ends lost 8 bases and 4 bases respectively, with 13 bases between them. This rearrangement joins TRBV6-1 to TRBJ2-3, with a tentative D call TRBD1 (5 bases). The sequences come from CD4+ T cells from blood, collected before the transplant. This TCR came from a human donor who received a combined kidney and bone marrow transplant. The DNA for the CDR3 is TGTGCCAGCCGGGCGCTAGGGGCAGATACGCAGTATTTT. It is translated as CASRALGADTQYF.